These 10 T cell receptor beta chains were sequenced from one sample in a study of blood T cells in healthy people across ages. The authors ran a second PCR of about 6 to 11 cycles using a sample-barcoded 5' primer and a J-beta primer mix. TCRdb re-analysed the 5' RACE reads in MiXCR, keeping a single row per CDR3 protein. Of about 780,000 distinct CDR3 sequences detected, 35% to 60% appear once; the ten largest clones hold 15% to 20%. The material sequenced was blood. Receptor source: a man at least 80 years old in good health.

The V and J genes are TRBV6-1 and TRBJ1-5, with 7 bases lining up with TRBD1. Germline assignment: CDR1 MNHNS and CDR2 SASEGT. CDR3 size: 13 residues. V shed 6 bases and J 5 bases; nucleotides not matched to a gene: 4. For the CDR3, the DNA is TGTGCCAGCAGACGTGACAGGGATCAGCCCCAGCATTTT. This codes for CASRRDRDQPQHF.

This clonotype occurred many times. The rearrangement links TRBV7-9 to TRBJ2-3; 7 bases agree with TRBD2. Looked up from germline, CDR1 is SEHNR and CDR2 is FQNEAQ (reference sequence). The CDR3 contains 18 residues. V lost 5 bases and J lost 6; bases outside the gene matches: 20. Here the CDR3 DNA reads TGTGCCAGCAGCCCAACGATGCGGGAGACTATACCCCGGGATACGCAGTATTTT. This gives the protein CASSPTMRETIPRDTQYF.

The chain links TRBV7-6 to TRBJ2-5; 9 bases map to TRBD1. The CDR3 totals 16 residues. V was pared by 5 bases and J by 11 bases, with 18 bases of the junction left unmatched. Germline lookup yields CDR1 SGHVS and CDR2 FNYEAQ. The CDR3 loop reads CASSTTGGWTSNEQYF. The CDR3 DNA reads TGTGCCAGCAGCACCACAGGGGGCTGGACCAGCAATGAGCAGTACTTC.

V and J are TRBV3-1 and TRBJ2-4, with D hard to call. The J call may be wrong; the DNA end is better matched by TRBJ2-7. There are 12 residues in the CDR3. Germline CDR1 is LGHDT and CDR2 is YNNKEL (reference sequence). This chain's CDR3 is CASSQDSGEQYF. The CDR3 nucleotides are TGTGCCAGCAGCCAAGATAGTGGCGAGCAGTACTTC.

This chain connects TRBV7-2 to TRBJ1-5, with unresolved D. CDR3 length: 13 residues. Germline CDR1 reads SGHTA; CDR2 reads FQGNSA. The V gene lost 0 bases and the J gene lost 9 bases, with 9 bases spanning the gap. Here the CDR3 DNA reads TGTGCCAGCAGCTTAGCGGGAAACCCGCCCCAGCATTTT. Protein sequence: CASSLAGNPPQHF.

This clonotype occurred a few times. The rearrangement links TRBV6-6 to TRBJ2-7, with 12 bases identical to TRBD1. Unmatched junction bases numbered 9, after V lost 5 bases and J lost 7 bases. From germline, CDR1 is MNHNY and CDR2 SVGAGI (reference sequence). This CDR3 region has 15 residues. In DNA, the CDR3 is TGTGCCAGCAGTACCCCCGGGACAGGGGGCGATGAGCAGTACTTC. It specifies CASSTPGTGGDEQYF.

V usage is TRBV10-3 and J usage is TRBJ1-6, with unresolved D. CDR3 length: 13 amino acids. Trimming cost V 6 bases and J 8 bases, with 11 bases left between them. Germline V CDR1 and CDR2: ENHRY, SYGVKD. CDR3 in amino acids: CAIRGNADSPLHF. The CDR3 DNA reads as TGTGCCATCAGAGGCAACGCGGATTCACCCCTCCACTTT.

J is TRBJ2-3 and V is TRBV24-1; 15 bases agree with TRBD2. The length of the CDR3 is 17 residues. CDR1 KGHDR and CDR2 SFDVKD come from the germline V gene. The J segment lost 6 bases and the V segment lost 5 bases, leaving 8 bases of the junction unmatched. CDR3 region: CATSARTSGRAWDTQYF. The CDR3 coding sequence is TGTGCCACCAGTGCCCGGACTAGCGGGAGGGCCTGGGATACGCAGTATTTT.

The rearrangement uses TRBV11-2 and TRBJ2-5; D gene unclear. V lost 8 bases and J 11 bases, leaving 18 bases between the germline ends. Germline CDR1 and CDR2: SGHAT and FQNNGV. The CDR3 extends over 12 amino acids. Here the CDR3 reads CASGPNYDEQYF. Written as DNA, the CDR3 is TGTGCCAGCGGGCCGAATTACGATGAGCAGTACTTC.

This clonotype was detected only a few times. J is TRBJ2-3 and V is TRBV6-4, with D uncertain. Germline V gives CDR1 MRHNA, CDR2 SNTAGT. V lost 4 bases and J lost 3, with 8 bases in between. The CDR3 runs 13 residues. CDR3 region: CASSGERTDTQYF. CDR3 coding DNA: TGTGCCAGCAGTGGAGAGAGGACAGATACGCAGTATTTT.